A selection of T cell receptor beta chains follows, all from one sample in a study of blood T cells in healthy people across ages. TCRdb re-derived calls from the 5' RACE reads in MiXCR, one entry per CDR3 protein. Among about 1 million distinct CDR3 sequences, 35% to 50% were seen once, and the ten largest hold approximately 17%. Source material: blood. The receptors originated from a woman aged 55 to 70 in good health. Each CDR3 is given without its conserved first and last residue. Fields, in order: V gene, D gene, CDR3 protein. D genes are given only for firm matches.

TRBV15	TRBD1	ATSREGTGQETQY
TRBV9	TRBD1	ASSDPGQGANEQF
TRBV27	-	ASSSGRTEAF
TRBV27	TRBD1	ASTRRQGREQY
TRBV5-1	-	ASSRTDSTDTQY
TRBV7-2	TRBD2	ASTLAGGPKDEQF
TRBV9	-	AISALGGETQY
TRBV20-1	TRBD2	SAIPGGPYEQY
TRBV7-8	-	ASSLGGTGGNTIY
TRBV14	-	ASSQGGAVSYEQY
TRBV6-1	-	ASSEAFSSYNEQF
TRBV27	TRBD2	ASSLSLAGGFSGANVLT
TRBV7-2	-	ASSFLVRGAPLH
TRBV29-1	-	SARSGGNEQY
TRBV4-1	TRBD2	ASSRTGTSSYEQY
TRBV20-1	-	SAREPGPNRNEQF
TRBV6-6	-	ASSSNQPQH
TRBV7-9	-	ASSYDSTPRGYT
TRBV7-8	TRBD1	ASSVAGTGISYEQY
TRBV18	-	ASSPPYTRAQHTEAF
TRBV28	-	ASSPPTRFSDTRY
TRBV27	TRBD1	ASTPGTVPYEQY
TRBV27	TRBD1	ASRGQGAAFTDTQY
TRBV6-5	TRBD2	ASSYSGGGRSTDTQY
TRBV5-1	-	ASSLEGYHTNTGELF
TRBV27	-	ASSVTVGLNNEKLF
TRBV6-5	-	ASSANRNQY
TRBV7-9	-	ASSFGGQADTQY
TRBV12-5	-	ASGPPGTQYYEQY
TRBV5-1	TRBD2	ASSLASGGRAENEQF
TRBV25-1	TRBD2	ASRGRIAGEDTQY
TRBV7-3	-	ASSSRGSGSTDTQY
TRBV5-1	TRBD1	ASSWTGTTDTQY
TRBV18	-	ASSPPALGGSYNEQF
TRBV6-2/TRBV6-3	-	ASRRPEGSREQF
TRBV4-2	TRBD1	AIRGGRGYDEQY
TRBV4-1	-	ASSHGADKNEQF
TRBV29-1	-	SVSPQETQY
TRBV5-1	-	ARPRFSGNTIY
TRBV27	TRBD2	ASSLLAGAAGELF
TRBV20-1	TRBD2	SATGTSGTREQY
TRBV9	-	ASSVQHGRAHEQF
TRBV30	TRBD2	AWSPLAGGYEQY
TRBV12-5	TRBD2	ASAGGLNEQF
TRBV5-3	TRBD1	ARRHGTGGASYEQY
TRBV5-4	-	ASSPTSQRETQY
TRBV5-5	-	ASSRAGTTAEKLF
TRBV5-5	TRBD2	ASSLLLAGVRTDTQY
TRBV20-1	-	SAAGTNNEQF
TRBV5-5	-	ASSLYLGEQY
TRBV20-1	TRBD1	SATETGGGTDTQY
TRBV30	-	AGTVTAWWGEQY
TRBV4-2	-	ASSQEKGQTATEAF